A selection of T cell receptor beta chains follows, all from one sample in a study of blood T cells in healthy people across ages. TCRdb independently ran MiXCR on the 5' RACE reads; one entry per CDR3 protein. The sample includes approximately 800,000 distinct CDR3 sequences, 25% of them seen just once. This same sample was also taken into another study, of T cells of mothers and their children.

Sequencing was done on a sample of blood. Receptors originate from a boy aged 5-17 years in good health. Both conserved end residues are part of each CDR3. D genes are given only for firm matches. Not all rows give a size; the values are once, few, many and, for expanded clones, a class.

>.|TRBJ2-1|few|TRBV19
TGTGCCAGTACGACAGGAATAAGGGGCAGGGAGCAGTTCTTC
CASTTGIRGREQFF
>TRBD1|TRBJ2-1|.|TRBV20-1
TGCAGTGCTAGATCGGACAGGGGGCCCTACAATGAGCAGTTCTTC
CSARSDRGPYNEQFF
>.|TRBJ2-7|once|TRBV9
TGTGCCAGCAGCCCCCGTAGCGGACCCTACGAGCAGTACTTC
CASSPRSGPYEQYF
>TRBD1|TRBJ1-2|.|TRBV9
TGTGCCAGCAGCCCGGGGACAGGGGAATGGTATGGCTACACCTTC
CASSPGTGEWYGYTF
>.|TRBJ2-7|.|TRBV12-3/TRBV12-4
TGTGCCAGCAGACAGAACAGGGCGGACGAGCAGTACTTC
CASRQNRADEQYF
>TRBD1|TRBJ2-7|few|TRBV5-1
TGCGCCAGCAGCCTTTGGGACAGGGTCAACGAGCAGTACTTC
CASSLWDRVNEQYF
>.|TRBJ2-5|few|TRBV21-1
TGTGCCAGCATCGTGGGTAGGACTAGCGGGCGGGTCGGGACCCAGTACTTC
CASIVGRTSGRVGTQYF
>.|TRBJ2-7|.|TRBV7-6
TGTGCCAGCAGCTTAGTGGGGGGACACGGCGAGCAGTACTTC
CASSLVGGHGEQYF
>.|TRBJ1-2|.|TRBV29-1
TGCAGCGTTGAAGATTGGGGGACGGTCTATGGCTACACCTTC
CSVEDWGTVYGYTF
>TRBD2|TRBJ2-1|few|TRBV9
TGTGCCAGCAGCGACGGGACTAGCGGGGGGGGGACCTACAATGAGCAGTTCTTC
CASSDGTSGGGTYNEQFF
>TRBD2|TRBJ2-7|few|TRBV28
TGTGCCAGCAGTTTATCACGCGGGAGCTCCGAGCAGTACTTC
CASSLSRGSSEQYF
>.|TRBJ2-7|.|TRBV25-1
TGTGCCAGCAGTGAATTGGAGGGGTCGGGATCCGAGCAGTACTTC
CASSELEGSGSEQYF
>.|TRBJ2-1|few|TRBV27
TGTGCCAGCAGTTTATCCGTGAGGGCCCCTCTGTTCTTC
CASSLSVRAPLFF
>.|TRBJ1-4|.|TRBV6-1
TGTGCCAGCAGCCTCGGGAGGGGCAGTACTAATGAAAAACTGTTTTTT
CASSLGRGSTNEKLFF
>.|TRBJ2-3|.|TRBV25-1
TGTGCCAGCAGTGCTCCTCGCTCCAGCACAGATACGCAGTATTTT
CASSAPRSSTDTQYF
>.|TRBJ2-6|few|TRBV27
TGTGCCAGCGGAAAAGACAGGCCGAAGAACTCTGGGGCCAACGTCCTGACTTTC
CASGKDRPKNSGANVLTF
>.|TRBJ2-1|.|TRBV9
TGTGCCAGCAGCGTAAACTCTCCCAATGAGCAGTTCTTC
CASSVNSPNEQFF
>TRBD1|TRBJ1-2|few|TRBV12-3/TRBV12-4
TGTGCCAGCAGCTTTCAACAGGGGCCTTTCTATGGCTACACCTTC
CASSFQQGPFYGYTF
>.|TRBJ2-7|.|TRBV10-3
TGTGCCAGAGGACCCAGCCCCGACGAGCAGTACTTC
CARGPSPDEQYF
>TRBD1|TRBJ1-1|.|TRBV30
TGTGCAGCTTACAGGGGAAACACTGAAGCTTTCTTT
CAAYRGNTEAFF
>.|TRBJ2-3|.|TRBV18
TGTGCCAGCTCCCGACAGCCAAGCACAGATACGCAGTATTTT
CASSRQPSTDTQYF
>.|TRBJ2-5|many|TRBV12-3/TRBV12-4
TGTGCCAGCAGTTTAGATACGGGGGCGATGCTAACCCAAGAGACCCAGTACTTC
CASSLDTGAMLTQETQYF
>.|TRBJ2-7|few|TRBV7-3
TGTGCCAGCAGCTCCGGAGGGGCCATCGGCTACGAGCAGTACTTC
CASSSGGAIGYEQYF
>.|TRBJ1-1|.|TRBV29-1
TGCAGCGCCGACCGGGACAAAGCGGGGAACACTGAAGCTTTCTTT
CSADRDKAGNTEAFF
>TRBD1|TRBJ1-2|few|TRBV10-3
TGTGCCATCAGGGGGACAGGGGGCATCTATGGCTACACCTTC
CAIRGTGGIYGYTF
>.|TRBJ2-1|.|TRBV11-2
TGTGCCAGCTGCCCCCCGGGCTACAATGAGCAGTTCTTC
CASCPPGYNEQFF
>TRBD2|TRBJ2-3|.|TRBV11-2
TGTGCCAGCAGCTCTGGGACTAGCGGGGGGACTCAAGCAGATACGCAGTATTTT
CASSSGTSGGTQADTQYF
>.|TRBJ2-1|few|TRBV29-1
TGCAGCGTTGCCTACAATGAGCAGTTCTTC
CSVAYNEQFF
>TRBD2|TRBJ2-7|few|TRBV6-5
TGTGCCAGCAGTTACTCAGAGCGGGACCGAAACTACGAGCAGTACTTC
CASSYSERDRNYEQYF
>TRBD2|TRBJ2-3|few|TRBV28
TGTGCCAGCAGTTTTCGGGGGGTACCCACAGATACGCAGTATTTT
CASSFRGVPTDTQYF
>.|TRBJ2-2|.|TRBV7-3
TGTGCCAGCAGCTTAACAGGGACCTCAGAGGAGCTGTTTTTT
CASSLTGTSEELFF
>TRBD2|TRBJ2-7|few|TRBV7-2
TGTGCCAGCAGTAGGACTAGCGGGAGTGTGCAGTACTTC
CASSRTSGSVQYF
>.|TRBJ1-4|.|TRBV12-3/TRBV12-4
TGTGCCAGCAGTTTTAAGGGCGGGGAAAAACTGTTTTTT
CASSFKGGEKLFF
>.|TRBJ1-2|.|TRBV9
TGTGCCAGCAGCGTAGGGGACTCTAACTATGGCTACACCTTC
CASSVGDSNYGYTF
>.|TRBJ2-3|.|TRBV2
TGTGCCAGCAGTAATCGGGGCCGCACAGATACGCAGTATTTT
CASSNRGRTDTQYF
>.|TRBJ2-4|.|TRBV2
TGTGCCAGCAGACAGAATAAAAACATTCAGTACTTC
CASRQNKNIQYF
>.|TRBJ1-6|few|TRBV15
TGTGCCACCAGCAGAGATCTGACGGAGATTAGCTCCTATAATTCACCCCTCCACTTT
CATSRDLTEISSYNSPLHF
>TRBD1|TRBJ1-2|few|TRBV27
TGTGCCAGCAGGCCAGGGGGCTCGGATGGCTACACCTTC
CASRPGGSDGYTF
>TRBD2|TRBJ2-1|many|TRBV27
TGTGCCAGCAGCCCGAGGACTAGCGGACTCCTGAGCTCCTACAATGAGCAGTTCTTC
CASSPRTSGLLSSYNEQFF
>.|TRBJ2-5|many|TRBV4-1
TGCGCCAGCAGCCAAGATCGGGGCGGCCAAGAGACCCAGTACTTC
CASSQDRGGQETQYF
>.|TRBJ2-2|few|TRBV28
TGTGCCAGCACCTCCCCAGGGACTGGGGAGCTGTTTTTT
CASTSPGTGELFF
>.|TRBJ2-3|.|TRBV7-3
TGTGCCAGCAGCTTAACGAGGGGGAGCACAGATACGCAGTATTTT
CASSLTRGSTDTQYF
>.|TRBJ2-1|.|TRBV15
TGTGCCACCGGACAAGAGGGTTGGAGCTTCAATGAGCAGTTCTTC
CATGQEGWSFNEQFF
>.|TRBJ1-4|.|TRBV9
TGTGCCAGCAGCGCACAGGGACGGCATGAAAAACTGTTTTTT
CASSAQGRHEKLFF
>.|TRBJ2-6|.|TRBV5-6
TGTGCCAGCAGCTTGGCGCAGGGCTCGACGAGTGGTCCTGGGGCCAACGTCCTGACTTTC
CASSLAQGSTSGPGANVLTF
>.|TRBJ1-2|.|TRBV6-2/TRBV6-3
TGTGCCAGCAGTTACTGGCCGAATAACTATGGCTACACCTTC
CASSYWPNNYGYTF
>TRBD2|TRBJ2-7|.|TRBV4-3
TGCGCCAGCAGCCAAGATCGGGCTAGCGGGAGTTTCAACGAGCAGTACTTC
CASSQDRASGSFNEQYF
>.|TRBJ1-5|few|TRBV7-9
TGTGCCAGCAGCTCGAGCAGGGGAACTTATAGCAATCAGCCCCAGCATTTT
CASSSSRGTYSNQPQHF